What follows are 25 T cell receptor beta chains derived from one specimen sequenced in a study of a mutant IDH1 vaccine in newly diagnosed glioma. Described time point: week 5, during vaccination. Each dose of the vaccine consisted of 300 ug of mutant IDH1 20-mer peptide, with topical imiquimod. Clones were read by immunoSEQ multiplex PCR, and TCRdb kept only the in-frame ones, dropping some. The table has over 9,000 clones, roughly 91% seen once. Which antigens these TCRs recognize remains unknown. The sample in question was PBMCs, obtained from a glioma patient whose treatment included an IDH1 peptide vaccine. These receptors all stem from a woman aged 40 to 55 with glioma. Some clones in this sample may be carry-over from other donors' samples.

The chain carries TRBV29-1 and TRBJ2-1; 9 nucleotides align to TRBD1. The germline V gene encodes CDR1 SQVTM and CDR2 ANQGSEA. The CDR3 contains 15 residues. Trimming took 4 bases from V and 9 from J; bases not matched to a gene: 13. The DNA for the CDR3 is TGCAGCGTTGGACAACCGGGACAGGGTCCTGGTGAGCAGTTCTTC. This gives the protein CSVGQPGQGPGEQFF.

The chain joins TRBV2 to TRBJ1-3; 12 positions match TRBD1. CDR1 and CDR2 (germline): SNHLY, FYNNEI. J lost 4 bases, V lost 6 bases, and 10 bases had no gene match. The CDR3 has 17 amino acids. The CDR3 loop is CASRNLRDRGPGNTIYF. CDR3 nucleotides: TGTGCCAGCAGGAACCTCCGGGACAGGGGGCCAGGAAACACCATATATTTT.

The chain recombines TRBV11-3 with TRBJ2-1; D is possibly TRBD2 (5 bases). V lost 1 base to trimming and J lost 10 bases, with 20 bases between them. CDR3 length: 16 residues. CDR1 SGHNT and CDR2 YENEEA come from the germline V gene. This chain's CDR3 is CASSLVYRPGEEEQFF. As DNA, the CDR3 is TGTGCCAGCAGCTTAGTTTACAGACCCGGGGAAGAGGAGCAGTTCTTC.

This chain joins TRBV5-4 and TRBJ2-6; TRBD1 or TRBD2 may be the D gene (5 bases each). The CDR3 totals 15 residues. V lost 4 bases and J 0 bases, leaving 8 bases between the germline ends. The germline V gene encodes CDR1 SGHNT and CDR2 YYREEE (reference sequence). CDR3 sequence reads: CASSPGTSGANVLTF. CDR3 coding DNA: TGTGCCAGCAGCCCCGGGACCTCTGGGGCCAACGTCCTGACTTTC.

Regarding this clone: The junction does not match germline at one end; this may be a read error. This chain joins TRBV4-1 and TRBJ2-4; a weak D match, TRBD1 (5 bases). This CDR3 is 19 amino acids long. From germline, CDR1 is MGHRA and CDR2 YSYEKL. For the CDR3, the DNA is TGCGCCAGCAGTCAAGAGACTGGACAAAGCTTCCTAGCCAAAAACATTCAGTACTTC. This encodes CASSQETGQSFLAKNIQYF.

This chain connects TRBV12-5 to TRBJ2-1, with 9 nucleotides matching TRBD2. Germline V lookup: CDR1 LGHNT, CDR2 FRNRAP. V shed 7 bases, J shed 0 bases, and the junction held 4 bases outside the gene matches. The CDR3 length is 15 residues. The CDR3 DNA reads TGTGCTAGTGCTAGCGGGACCTCCTCCTACAATGAGCAGTTCTTC. Translated, it gives CASASGTSSYNEQFF.

This chain joins TRBV18 and TRBJ1-1; 9 nucleotides match TRBD1. The CDR3 loop spans 13 amino acids. J gave up 5 bases and V 2 bases, and 0 bases lay outside the gene matches. Germline V gene data show CDR1 as KGHSH and CDR2 as LQKENI. The CDR3 here is CASSPGTGTEAFF. CDR3 DNA: TGTGCCAGCTCACCAGGGACAGGGACTGAAGCTTTCTTT.

The rearrangement links TRBV5-4 to TRBJ2-3; TRBD2 aligns across 14 bases. CDR1 is SGHNT, CDR2 YYREEE, per germline (reference sequence). After removal of 2 bases from V and 4 bases from J, the junction contained 6 bases not matched to a gene. This CDR3 has 17 amino acids. The CDR3 loop reads CASSLPGTSGRPDTQYF. DNA for the CDR3: TGTGCCAGCAGCTTACCTGGGACTAGCGGGAGACCAGATACGCAGTATTTT. Based on the CDR3 plus reference TRBV5-4 and TRBJ2-3, the full variable domain is ETGVTQSPTHLIKTRGQQVTLRCSSQSGHNTVSWYQQALGQGPQFIFQYYREEENGRGNFPPRFSGLQFPNYSSELNVNALELDDSALYLCASSLPGTSGRPDTQYFGPGTRLTVL.

V and J are TRBV6-5 and TRBJ1-5; D is undetermined. The V and J ends lost 0 bases and 9 bases respectively, with 12 bases between them. Germline V gene lookup returns CDR1 MNHEY and CDR2 SVGAGI. The CDR3 totals 14 residues. CDR3 bases: TGTGCCAGCAGTTACTCGACTGGTTCGGGGCCCCAGCATTTT. This gives the protein CASSYSTGSGPQHF.

This chain joins TRBV5-4 and TRBJ1-2; no firm D call. V was pared by 6 bases and J by 1 base, with 10 bases between. The CDR3 sequence is 13 residues long. Germline loops: CDR1 SGHNT, CDR2 YYREEE (reference sequence). The CDR3: CASTEKNNYGYTF. CDR3 nucleotide sequence: TGTGCCAGCACCGAAAAAAATAACTATGGCTACACCTTC.

This chain links TRBV4-1 with TRBJ2-1; D unclear. The germline gives CDR1 MGHRA, CDR2 YSYEKL. The V end was cut by 1 base, the J end by 9 bases, with 7 bases between. This CDR3 has 12 residues. The CDR3 bases are TGCGCCAGCAGCCAAGTTCACCGTGAGCAGTTCTTC. Protein: CASSQVHREQFF.

This clone was counted a single time. The chain employs TRBV2 and TRBJ2-3; a weak D match, TRBD2 (5 bases). CDR1 and CDR2 (germline): SNHLY, FYNNEI. The CDR3 consists of 12 residues. V was clipped by 4 bases and J by 4 bases, with 6 bases between them. This CDR3 is CASSVRADTQYF. CDR3 coding DNA: TGTGCCAGCAGTGTGCGGGCAGATACGCAGTATTTT. Using reference TRBV2 and TRBJ2-3 for the parts outside the CDR3, the full variable domain is EPEVTQTPSHQVTQMGQEVILRCVPISNHLYFYWYRQILGQKVEFLVSFYNNEISEKSEIFDDQFSVERPDGSNFTLKIRSTKLEDSAMYFCASSVRADTQYFGPGTRLTVL.

This chain links TRBV18 with TRBJ1-5; maybe TRBD1 (6 bases). Trimming cost V 6 bases and J 4 bases, with 10 bases left between them. The CDR3 spans 13 residues. CDR1 is KGHSH, CDR2 LQKENI, per germline. CDR3 loop: CASSRDMNQPQHF. DNA for the CDR3: TGTGCCAGCTCCCGGGACATGAATCAGCCCCAGCATTTT.

The rearrangement links TRBV14 to TRBJ1-2; 9 positions match TRBD1. Per germline, CDR1 SGHDN and CDR2 FVKESK. This CDR3 has 13 residues. The J segment lost 7 bases and the V segment lost 4 bases, leaving 4 bases of the junction unmatched. Written as DNA, the CDR3 is TGTGCCAGCAGCCTTACAGGGGGCTTTGGCTACACCTTC. Amino acids: CASSLTGGFGYTF. Together with reference TRBV14 and TRBJ1-2, the CDR3 gives the full variable domain: EAGVTQFPSHSVIEKGQTVTLRCDPISGHDNLYWYRRVMGKEIKFLLHFVKESKQDESGMPNNRFLAERTGGTYSTLKVQPAELEDSGVYFCASSLTGGFGYTFGSGTRLTVV.

The V call is TRBV10-2, the J call TRBJ1-1, with D unclear. There are 15 residues in the CDR3. V was cut by 0 bases and J by 2 bases, with 10 bases left in between. Germline lookup yields CDR1 WSHSY and CDR2 SAAADI. The CDR3 sequence: CASSESGRSNTEAFF. The CDR3 region has the DNA TGCGCCAGCAGTGAGTCTGGCAGATCAAACACTGAAGCTTTCTTT.

The chain couples TRBV6-1 to TRBJ2-5; a possible D gene is TRBD1 (6 bases). There are 15 residues in the CDR3. Trimming cost V 11 bases and J 0 bases, with 19 bases left between them. Germline assignment: CDR1 MNHNS and CDR2 SASEGT. DNA for the CDR3: TGTGCCGCGTCTCTTTCAGGGGCCCACCAAGAGACCCAGTACTTC. Its translation: CAASLSGAHQETQYF.

The gene calls are TRBV30 and TRBJ1-3; weak D call: TRBD1 (5 bases). V lost 3 bases and J lost 2, with 8 bases in between. The germline CDR1 and CDR2 sequences are GTSNPN and SVGIG (reference sequence). The CDR3 runs 13 residues. The CDR3 here is CAWRKGPGNTIYF. CDR3 sequence (DNA): TGTGCCTGGAGGAAGGGGCCTGGAAACACCATATATTTT. The full variable domain, its missing parts supplied by reference TRBV30 and TRBJ1-3, is SQTIHQWPATLVQPVGSPLSLECTVEGTSNPNLYWYRQAAGRGLQLLFYSVGIGQISSEVPQNLSASRPQDRQFILSSKKLLLSDSGFYLCAWRKGPGNTIYFGEGSWLTVV.

In its sample, this clone was seen once. The chain is built from TRBV29-1 and TRBJ1-2, with TRBD1 as a possible D gene (5 bases). The V end lost 0 bases, the J end lost 8 bases, and 13 bases lay between the germline ends. Germline V gene sequence: CDR1 SQVTM, CDR2 ANQGSEA. CDR3 length: 13 amino acids. The CDR3 reads CSVEDGGSWGYTF. In nucleotides, the CDR3 is TGCAGCGTTGAAGATGGGGGGTCGTGGGGCTACACCTTC. Together with reference TRBV29-1 and TRBJ1-2, the CDR3 gives the full variable domain: SAVISQKPSRDICQRGTSLTIQCQVDSQVTMMFWYRQQPGQSLTLIATANQGSEATYESGFVIDKFPISRPNLTFSTLTVSNMSPEDSSIYLCSVEDGGSWGYTFGSGTRLTVV.

This clone has just a few counts. The J gene is TRBJ1-1, the V gene TRBV13, with D uncertain. Germline V gene lookup returns CDR1 PRHDT and CDR2 FYEKMQ (reference sequence). The CDR3 loop spans 13 amino acids. Trimming took 2 bases from V and 1 from J, leaving 5 bases between them. CDR3 nucleotides: TGTGCCAGCAGCTTACAGAAGAACACTGAAGCTTTCTTT. Translating gives CASSLQKNTEAFF.

The V gene is TRBV18, the J gene TRBJ1-6, with TRBD1 as a possible D gene (5 bases). CDR3 length: 15 residues. V lost 3 bases, J lost 11 bases, and 17 bases lay in between. The germline CDR1 and CDR2 sequences are KGHSH and LQKENI. The CDR3 nucleotides read TGTGCCAGCTCACCGGGCGGGTCCCGAGGGGCACCCCTCCACTTT. Protein product: CASSPGGSRGAPLHF.

The V call is TRBV4-1, the J call TRBJ1-4; D is undetermined. The CDR3 has 16 residues. Trimming stripped 0 bases from V and 3 bases from J, with 11 bases between. Germline V CDR1 and CDR2: MGHRA, YSYEKL. The CDR3 loop is CASSQDRGLPNEKLFF. The CDR3 DNA is TGCGCCAGCAGCCAAGATAGAGGGTTACCTAATGAAAAACTGTTTTTT.

V is TRBV9 and J is TRBJ2-3; either TRBD1 or TRBD2 may fit D (5 bases each). Germline V gives CDR1 SGDLS, CDR2 YYNGEE. The V and J ends lost 4 bases and 2 bases respectively, with 17 bases between them. This CDR3 contains 16 residues. In DNA, the CDR3 is TGTGCCAGCAGCCTAAGAGGGCAGGGTCTCACAGATACGCAGTATTTT. This translates into CASSLRGQGLTDTQYF.

The rearrangement links TRBV2 to TRBJ2-7; weak D call: TRBD1 (6 bases). Trimming took 1 base from V and 3 from J, leaving 16 bases between them. The germline CDR1 and CDR2 sequences are SNHLY and FYNNEI. The CDR3 sequence is 16 residues long. The DNA of the CDR3 is TGTGCCAGCAGTGAAGGGCCCCGGGACATGAACTACGAGCAGTACTTC. Translation: CASSEGPRDMNYEQYF.

The chain uses TRBV10-2 and TRBJ1-2, with TRBD1 identical over 11 bases. The CDR3 covers 13 residues. V trimming: 5 bases; J trimming: 6 bases; junction bases outside the gene matches: 2. Germline V CDR1 and CDR2: WSHSY, SAAADI. The CDR3 region has the DNA TGCGCCAGCAGTAGGACAGGGGGCAATGGCTACACCTTC. This translates into CASSRTGGNGYTF.

The rearrangement joins TRBV7-9 to TRBJ1-2; the match to TRBD1 covers 7 bases. The V and J ends lost 5 bases and 6 bases, in that order; junction bases with no gene match: 12. CDR1 and CDR2 (germline): SEHNR, FQNEAQ (reference sequence). The CDR3 loop spans 15 amino acids. The CDR3 region has the DNA TGTGCCAGCAGCAACCCTAGACAGGGAAGGGATGGCTACACCTTC. It is translated as CASSNPRQGRDGYTF.